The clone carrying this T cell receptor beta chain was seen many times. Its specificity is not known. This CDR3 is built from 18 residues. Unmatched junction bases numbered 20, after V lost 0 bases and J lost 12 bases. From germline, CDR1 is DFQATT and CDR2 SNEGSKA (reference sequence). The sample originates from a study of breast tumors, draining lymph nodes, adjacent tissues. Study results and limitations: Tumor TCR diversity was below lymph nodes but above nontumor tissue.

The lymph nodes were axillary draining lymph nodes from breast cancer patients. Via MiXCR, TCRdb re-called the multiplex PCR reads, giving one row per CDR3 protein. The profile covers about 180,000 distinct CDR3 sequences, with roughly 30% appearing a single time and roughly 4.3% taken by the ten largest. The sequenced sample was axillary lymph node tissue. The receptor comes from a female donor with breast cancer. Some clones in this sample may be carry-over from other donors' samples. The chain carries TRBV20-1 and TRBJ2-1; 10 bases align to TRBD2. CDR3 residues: CSARDHQSGPAGGHGQFF. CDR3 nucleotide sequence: TGCAGTGCTAGAGACCATCAGAGCGGACCAGCGGGGGGGCATGGGCAGTTCTTC.